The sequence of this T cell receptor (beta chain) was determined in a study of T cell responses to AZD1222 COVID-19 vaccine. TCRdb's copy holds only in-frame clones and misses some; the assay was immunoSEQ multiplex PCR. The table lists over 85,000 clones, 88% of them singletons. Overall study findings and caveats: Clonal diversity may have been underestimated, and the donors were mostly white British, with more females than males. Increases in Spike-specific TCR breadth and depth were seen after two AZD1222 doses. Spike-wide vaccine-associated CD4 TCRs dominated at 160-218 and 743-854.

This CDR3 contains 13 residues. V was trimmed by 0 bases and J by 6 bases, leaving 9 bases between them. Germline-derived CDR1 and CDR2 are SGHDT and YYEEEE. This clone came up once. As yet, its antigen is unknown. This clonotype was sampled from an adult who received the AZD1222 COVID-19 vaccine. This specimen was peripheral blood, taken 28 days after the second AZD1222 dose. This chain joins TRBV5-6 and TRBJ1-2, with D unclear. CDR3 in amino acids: CASSLVAGNGYTF. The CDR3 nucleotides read TGTGCCAGCAGCTTGGTGGCGGGGAATGGCTACACCTTC.